This TCR beta chain was recovered during a study of shared clonotypes between healthy human individuals. Background on the study: Three CD4 naive, three CD4 memory, two CD8 naive and one CD8 memory plate were used per donor.

On this clone: The antigen is unknown.

Repertoires were generated with immunoSEQ multiplex PCR, while TCRdb's copy carries only in-frame clones and drops some. Of under 750,000 clones in the sample, approximately 77% were seen once. Whole-study findings and limits: Expectations were that clonotype sharing among donors would be affected by sequencing depth.

This receptor was obtained from a woman in her twenties or thirties in good health. Source material: memory CD4+ T cells sorted from blood. Subset here: CD45RA-negative fraction.

DNA for the CDR3: TGTGCCAGCAGCCTGAGACCGTTCACTGGGGCCAACGTCCTGACTTTC. Residues: CASSLRPFTGANVLTF. This chain joins TRBV7-2 and TRBJ2-6; the D is unclear. V was trimmed by 5 bases and J by 2 bases, leaving 13 bases between them. The CDR3 runs to 16 residues. The germline V gene encodes CDR1 SGHTA and CDR2 FQGNSA.